This T cell receptor (beta chain) was identified in a study of blood T cell repertoires in COVID-19. How the authors handled the data: Amplification with reference gene primers provided the estimates of nucleated cell counts. Sequencing was performed with immunoSEQ multiplex PCR; in TCRdb, only in-frame clones are kept and a portion is missing. V and J calls and clone size are given by that table; D and trimming were obtained from the DNA. Of about 180,000 clones in the sample, around 87% were seen once. V trimming: 5 bases; J trimming: 1 base; junction bases outside the gene matches: 3. The CDR3 totals 14 residues. Germline V gives CDR1 LGHDT, CDR2 YNNKEL (reference sequence).

The rearrangement uses TRBV3-1 (or the pseudogene TRBV3-2) and TRBJ1-1, with 8 bases aligning to TRBD1. This sequence was found in a man in his forties or fifties with active or convalescent COVID-19. The sequencing input was peripheral blood. The CDR3 region is CASSKGQANTEAFF. CDR3 nucleotides: TGTGCCAGCAGCAAGGGACAGGCGAACACTGAAGCTTTCTTT.